Below are 13 T cell receptor beta chains sequenced from a single sample in a study of blood T cells in healthy people across ages. The second PCR ran roughly 7 to 11 cycles with a sample-barcoded 5' primer and J-beta primers. TCRdb re-called the 5' RACE reads with MiXCR, one entry per CDR3 protein. The sample records under 1,000,000 distinct CDR3 sequences, 30% to 45% being singletons. Sequences were obtained from blood. The origin of the receptors is a man aged 18 to 30 in good health.

This sequence joins TRBV7-2 and TRBJ2-3; 14 nucleotides agree with TRBD2. V shed 6 bases and J 2 bases; nucleotides not matched to a gene: 4. CDR3 length: 16 residues. Germline values: CDR1 SGHTA, CDR2 FQGNSA. For the CDR3, the DNA is TGTGCCAGCAGGAGGACTAGCGGGGGGTTCACAGATACGCAGTATTTT. Translating it yields CASRRTSGGFTDTQYF.

This clonotype has a count of ten or more. V gene TRBV20-1 combines with J gene TRBJ2-7, with TRBD2 identical over 9 bases. The trim removed 6 bases at V and 1 base at J, leaving 4 bases unmatched. In germline, CDR1 is DFQATT, CDR2 SNEGSKA (reference sequence). The CDR3 extends over 13 amino acids. The CDR3 region is CSAPGLASYEQYF. CDR3 bases: TGCAGTGCCCCCGGACTAGCGTCCTACGAGCAGTACTTC.

In DNA, the CDR3 is TGCAGTGCTAGAGGCCCAGGGGCCCTAACGTACAATGAGCAGTACTTC. The encoded protein is CSARGPGALTYNEQYF. The J gene is TRBJ2-7, the V gene TRBV20-1; a possible D gene is TRBD1 (6 bases). V lost 1 base, J lost 7 bases, and 23 bases lay in between. From germline, CDR1 is DFQATT and CDR2 SNEGSKA (reference sequence). This CDR3 is built from 16 residues.

The chain carries TRBV11-2 and TRBJ1-2; D call uncertain. Germline CDR1 SGHAT, CDR2 FQNNGV. This CDR3 is 14 amino acids long. Trimming removed 2 bases at V and 4 bases at J, with 11 bases between. Here the CDR3 DNA reads TGTGCCAGCAGCTTATCGGACGGACCCTATGGCTACACCTTC. Translation: CASSLSDGPYGYTF.

This chain joins TRBV18 and TRBJ2-1; 10 bases match TRBD2. Germline CDR1 and CDR2: KGHSH and LQKENI. The CDR3 extends over 15 amino acids. Germline trimming cut 4 bases from V and 6 bases from J; bases unmatched to any gene: 6. In nucleotides, the CDR3 is TGTGCCAGCTCACTCTCTAGCGGGAGTCTCAATGAGCAGTTCTTC. Translating gives CASSLSSGSLNEQFF.

DNA of the CDR3: TGTGCCACCAGTGATCCGGGACAGGCTAACTATGGCTACACCTTC. It codes for CATSDPGQANYGYTF. The chain carries TRBV24-1 and TRBJ1-2, with 8 bases identical to TRBD1. The germline gives CDR1 KGHDR, CDR2 SFDVKD. The CDR3 spans 15 residues. The J segment lost 0 bases and the V segment lost 3 bases, leaving 2 bases of the junction unmatched.

The sample holds a few counts of this clonotype. This chain uses TRBV7-2 with TRBJ2-7; D is perhaps TRBD1 (6 bases). The CDR3 sequence is 16 residues long. With 1 base removed from V and 4 bases from J, the gap between germline ends came to 17 bases. Germline values: CDR1 SGHTA, CDR2 FQGNSA. The CDR3 bases are TGTGCCAGCAGCTTAGGGATTGGACAGCTCCGTTACGAGCAGTACTTC. The encoded protein is CASSLGIGQLRYEQYF.

In this sample, this clonotype turned up a few times. The chain has TRBV12-3 or TRBV12-4 and TRBJ2-3, with TRBD1 as a possible D gene (5 bases). This CDR3 is built from 16 residues. Trimming took off 3 bases at V and 2 bases at J, with 15 bases between the two ends. CDR3 amino acids: CASSFWADIDTDTQYF. CDR3 nucleotides: TGTGCCAGCAGTTTTTGGGCGGACATAGACACAGATACGCAGTATTTT.

In the case of this clonotype: This clone may be a read error of a much larger clone one base away. This sequence joins TRBV6-2 or TRBV6-3 and TRBJ2-1; 11 bases are a match to TRBD2. CDR3 length equals 17 residues. CDR1 MNHEY and CDR2 SVGEGT come from the germline V gene. The trim removed 0 bases at V and 7 bases at J, leaving 8 bases unmatched. CDR3 coding DNA: TGTGCCAGCAGTTACTCGGGCCTAGCGGGGGGCATGAATGAGCAGTTCTTC. It specifies CASSYSGLAGGMNEQFF.

The CDR3, as DNA: TGCAGTGCTAGAGATTTCAGCCAGGGGGATGAGCAGTACTTC. Its protein is CSARDFSQGDEQYF. The chain recombines TRBV20-1 with TRBJ2-5, with 7 bases aligning to TRBD1. Germline trimming cut 0 bases from V and 11 bases from J; bases unmatched to any gene: 12. The CDR3 totals 14 residues. Germline values: CDR1 DFQATT, CDR2 SNEGSKA (reference sequence).

This clonotype was detected a few times. The rearrangement uses TRBV5-1 and TRBJ1-4; D uncertain. V gave up 4 bases and J gave up 0 bases, with 10 bases separating them. The CDR3 has 15 amino acids. Germline lookup yields CDR1 SGHRS and CDR2 YFSETQ. CDR3 nucleotide sequence: TGCGCCAGCAGCCAGACACAGACAACTAATGAAAAACTGTTTTTT. It specifies CASSQTQTTNEKLFF.

As to this clonotype: A much larger clone differs from this one at a single base, so this may be a read error. The chain combines TRBV25-1 with TRBJ2-1; weak D call: TRBD1 (6 bases). Germline values: CDR1 MGHDK, CDR2 SYGVNS. CDR3 size: 11 residues. Deletions cut 6 bases from V and 10 bases from J, with 10 bases between. The CDR3 reads CASRQGYEQFF. Here the CDR3 DNA reads TGTGCCAGCAGACAGGGCTACGAGCAGTTCTTC.

This clonotype was recorded a few times. The chain combines TRBV14 with TRBJ2-1, with D maybe TRBD2 (5 bases). CDR1 is SGHDN and CDR2 is FVKESK in the germline V gene. This CDR3 contains 14 residues. With 0 bases removed from V and 4 bases from J, the gap between germline ends came to 7 bases. In DNA, the CDR3 is TGTGCCAGCAGCCAAGAGGGGAGATACAATGAGCAGTTCTTC. It is translated as CASSQEGRYNEQFF.